Shown below are 19 T cell receptor beta chains from a single sample sequenced in a study of beta chain features in type 1 diabetes. Of the isolated RNA, all was reverse transcribed, and so the sequenced material was expressed TCRB transcripts. Measured with immunoSEQ multiplex PCR; TCRdb has only the in-frame clones, and not every one. The sample shows 150,000 to 200,000 clones, about 13% of them seen only once. The sequenced material came from central memory CD4+ T cells from blood. The receptors stem from a woman under 30 in good health.

The table lists this clone with a few counts. The V and J genes are TRBV6-6 and TRBJ1-5; TRBD1 matches at 9 bases. Per germline, CDR1 MNHNY and CDR2 SVGAGI (reference sequence). V lost 11 bases to trimming and J lost 8 bases; unmatched junction nucleotides: 10. The CDR3 sequence is 13 residues long. This CDR3 is CAVRDRESEPQHF. The CDR3 DNA reads as TGTGCCGTCCGGGACAGGGAATCGGAGCCCCAGCATTTT.

The chain joins TRBV11-3 to TRBJ1-3; tentatively, D is TRBD1 (6 bases). The V and J ends lost 4 bases and 4 bases respectively, with 14 bases between them. In germline, CDR1 is SGHNT, CDR2 YENEEA. This CDR3 spans 15 amino acids. The DNA of the CDR3 is TGTGCCAGCAGCTCCCCGGCACAGGGCGGAAACACCATATATTTT. It translates to CASSSPAQGGNTIYF.

V and J are TRBV6-1 and TRBJ2-5; no clear D. V shed 2 bases and J shed 8 bases, with 9 bases lying between them. This CDR3 region has 12 residues. Germline CDR1 MNHNS, CDR2 SASEGT. Written as DNA, the CDR3 is TGTGCCAGCAGTGAAATTAGAGGAACCCAGTACTTC. Its protein is CASSEIRGTQYF.

The CDR3 sequence is CAWERAGTQYF. CDR3 DNA sequence: TGTGCCTGGGAAAGGGCGGGAACCCAGTACTTC. This chain uses TRBV30 with TRBJ2-5, with D possibly matching TRBD2 (6 bases). Trimming left V 5 bases short and J 8 bases short, with 12 bases between. CDR3 size: 11 residues. The germline gives CDR1 GTSNPN, CDR2 SVGIG (reference sequence).

This clone turned up a few times. The chain links TRBV6-6 to TRBJ1-1, with D possibly being TRBD1 (6 bases). V was trimmed by 4 bases and J by 1 base, leaving 13 bases between them. From germline, CDR1 is MNHNY and CDR2 SVGAGI (reference sequence). CDR3 length equals 15 residues. Here the CDR3 reads CASSSGQRGNTEAFF. In DNA, the CDR3 is TGTGCCAGCAGTTCAGGACAGAGAGGGAACACTGAAGCTTTCTTT.

The chain employs TRBV29-1 and TRBJ1-2; 8 bases agree with TRBD1. The CDR3 is 14 amino acids. Losses at the gene ends were 6 bases for V and 8 bases for J; bases not matched to a gene: 14. CDR1 SQVTM and CDR2 ANQGSEA come from the germline V gene. The CDR3 coding sequence is TGCAGCGTGGGGGGAATGGACAGGGTAGGCGGCTACACCTTC. Translated: CSVGGMDRVGGYTF.

V and J are TRBV7-2 and TRBJ2-7; 8 bases agree with TRBD2. The CDR3 covers 14 residues. Germline values: CDR1 SGHTA, CDR2 FQGNSA. V was pared by 0 bases and J by 4 bases, with 2 bases of the junction left unmatched. CDR3: CASSLASGTYEQYF. The CDR3 bases are TGTGCCAGCAGCTTAGCTAGCGGGACTTACGAGCAGTACTTC.

The chain uses TRBV28 and TRBJ2-5; 9 nucleotides match TRBD2. The V gene end was trimmed by 2 bases and the J gene end by 5 bases; junction bases not matched to a gene: 6. CDR3 size: 15 residues. CDR1 is MDHEN, CDR2 SYDVKM, per germline. CDR3 sequence (DNA): TGTGCCAGCAGTTTAAGGTTGCGGGGGGGGGAGACCCAGTACTTC. This translates into CASSLRLRGGETQYF. The full variable domain, completed using reference TRBV28 and TRBJ2-5, is DVKVTQSSRYLVKRTGEKVFLECVQDMDHENMFWYRQDPGLGLRLIYFSYDVKMKEKGDIPEGYSVSREKKERFSLILESASTNQTSMYLCASSLRLRGGETQYFGPGTRLLVL.

The table lists this clone with a few counts. The chain employs TRBV7-6 and TRBJ1-3, with D tentatively TRBD1 (5 bases). Germline loops: CDR1 SGHVS, CDR2 FNYEAQ. V was cut by 5 bases and J by 4 bases, with 15 bases left in between. The CDR3 sequence is 15 residues long. In nucleotides, the CDR3 is TGTGCCAGCAGCCAGGCCAGGGTTTCCGGAAACACCATATATTTT. Protein: CASSQARVSGNTIYF.

This clone was detected a few times. This chain joins TRBV11-2 and TRBJ2-4, with D possibly matching TRBD2 (6 bases). The CDR3 is made up of 14 amino acids. The V gene's germline CDR1 is SGHAT and CDR2 FQNNGV. The ends were cut back, 5 bases at V and 7 bases at J, with 15 bases in the middle. For the CDR3, the DNA is TGTGCCAGCAGCCCCTTCGGGAGTTCGAACATTCAGTACTTC. It translates to CASSPFGSSNIQYF.

Only a few counts were recorded for this clone. The chain carries TRBV4-1 and TRBJ2-5, with 7 bases aligning to TRBD2. Germline V gene data show CDR1 as MGHRA and CDR2 as YSYEKL. The length of the CDR3 is 15 residues. Trimming took 3 bases from V and 1 from J; bases not matched to a gene: 5. CDR3 nucleotides: TGCGCCAGCAGCCACCACGGGACTACCCAAGAGACCCAGTACTTC. Translation: CASSHHGTTQETQYF.

This clone has a handful of counts. The chain uses TRBV6-6 and TRBJ1-5; 7 nucleotides line up with TRBD1. The CDR3 extends over 15 amino acids. The junction had 11 bases not matched to a gene; V was cut back by 10 bases and J by 2 bases. Per germline, CDR1 MNHNY and CDR2 SVGAGI (reference sequence). The CDR3 is CATAGQAKGNQPQHF. Here the CDR3 DNA reads TGTGCCACCGCCGGACAGGCTAAAGGCAATCAGCCCCAGCATTTT.

This clone was picked up a small number of times. V and J are TRBV30 and TRBJ2-7; D possibly corresponds to TRBD2 (6 bases). Trimming shortened V by 1 base and J by 9 bases, and 13 bases separated the two germline ends. Germline-derived CDR1 and CDR2 are GTSNPN and SVGIG (reference sequence). This CDR3 has 12 residues. The DNA of the CDR3 is TGTGCCTGGAGTGACGGAGGGTGGAGGCAGTACTTC. This gives the protein CAWSDGGWRQYF.

The chain carries TRBV5-1 and TRBJ1-1, with D perhaps TRBD1 (5 bases). Germline V lookup: CDR1 SGHRS, CDR2 YFSETQ. The CDR3 spans 14 residues. V gave up 4 bases and J gave up 3 bases, with 13 bases separating them. The DNA of the CDR3 is TGCGCCAGCAGCGCTCGAGCCAGGGACACTGAAGCTTTCTTT. Encoded protein: CASSARARDTEAFF.

The CDR3 is CASSQGGTSGRVWETQYF. The CDR3 region has the DNA TGCGCCAGCAGCCAAGGTGGGACTAGCGGGAGGGTTTGGGAGACCCAGTACTTC. The gene calls are TRBV4-1 and TRBJ2-5; TRBD2 matches 16 bases. Trimming took 1 base from V and 5 from J; bases not matched to a gene: 7. Germline-derived CDR1 and CDR2 are MGHRA and YSYEKL. There are 18 residues in the CDR3.

This clone was seen only a few times. The chain has TRBV25-1 and TRBJ1-5; TRBD1 matches at 9 bases. Looked up from germline, CDR1 is MGHDK and CDR2 is SYGVNS. The J segment lost 3 bases and the V segment lost 2 bases, leaving 11 bases of the junction unmatched. The CDR3 has 18 residues. In DNA, the CDR3 is TGTGCCAGCAGTGAAGGGAGGACAGGGGAGGCGGACAATCAGCCCCAGCATTTT. It yields the protein CASSEGRTGEADNQPQHF.

This rearrangement joins TRBV7-8 to TRBJ2-2; perhaps TRBD2 as D (6 bases). V lost 8 bases, J lost 6 bases, and 16 bases lay in between. This CDR3 has 14 amino acids. The V gene's germline CDR1 is SGHVS and CDR2 FQNEAQ. In nucleotides, the CDR3 is TGTGCCAGCCGGACTGCGGGATTCCCCGGGGAGCTGTTTTTT. Translated, it gives CASRTAGFPGELFF.

This clone was detected only a few times. This sequence joins TRBV5-4 and TRBJ2-3; 14 nucleotides match TRBD2. V was clipped by 4 bases and J by 6 bases; unmatched bases: 13. CDR1 and CDR2 (germline): SGHNT, YYREEE (reference sequence). The CDR3 sequence is 18 residues long. CDR3 DNA: TGTGCCAGCAGCCGGAACCGACTAGCGGGAGGGCTGGGGGATACGCAGTATTTT. Amino acid sequence: CASSRNRLAGGLGDTQYF.

The chain couples TRBV11-3 to TRBJ2-1, with 15 nucleotides matching TRBD2. CDR3 length: 14 amino acids. Germline assignment: CDR1 SGHNT and CDR2 YENEEA. Losses at the gene ends were 6 bases for V and 12 bases for J; bases not matched to a gene: 6. CDR3 residues: CASRPGLAGGWQFF. In nucleotides, the CDR3 is TGTGCCAGCAGACCAGGACTAGCGGGAGGGTGGCAGTTCTTC.